The clone carrying this T cell receptor (beta chain) was detected only once. The entry originates in a study of cytomegalovirus exposure and HLA in healthy donors. Study background: HLA-typed donors contributed around 88 million unique TCRs, which were held in an early data release.

The PCR ran on 60 Vbeta and 13 Jbeta primers. Assay used: immunoSEQ multiplex PCR; TCRdb lists only in-frame clones, some missing. The data show roughly 130,000 clones, 73% seen once. This CDR3 spans 13 amino acids. Unmatched junction bases numbered 8, after V lost 5 bases and J lost 9 bases. Germline V CDR1 and CDR2: SGHNT, YYREEE (reference sequence). The clonotype was recovered from a woman between 40 and 50 years old in good health and CMV-seropositive. Sequencing was done on a sample of PBMCs. The V gene is TRBV5-4, the J gene TRBJ2-7; 10 nucleotides match TRBD1. The CDR3 DNA follows: TGTGCCAGCAGAAACTCGGGACAGGGGCGGCAGTACTTC. Amino acids: CASRNSGQGRQYF. Full variable domain (missing parts from reference TRBV5-4 and TRBJ2-7): ETGVTQSPTHLIKTRGQQVTLRCSSQSGHNTVSWYQQALGQGPQFIFQYYREEENGRGNFPPRFSGLQFPNYSSELNVNALELDDSALYLCASRNSGQGRQYFGPGTRLTVT.